The clone carrying this T cell receptor (beta chain) occurred many times. What it binds is unknown. These data originate in a study of regulatory T cells in long-lasting Graves disease. Study results and caveats: For persistent Graves' patients, TCR diversity was lower than for newly diagnosed ones. TRBV28, TRBJ1-2 and TRBJ2-5 were favored in persistent disease. Among persistent patients, a larger number of public clonotypes were shared (around 2,700) than among newly diagnosed patients (around 980).

This CDR3 is built from 15 residues. The germline gives CDR1 SNHLY, CDR2 FYNNEI. V lost 1 base to trimming and J lost 3 bases, with 13 bases between them. Time point reported: persistent/refractory GD, antithyroid drugs over 5 years with positive TRAb. The TCR library was prepared using RNA isolated from PBMCs. Construction of the TCR beta libraries employed iRepertoire HTBI primers in conjunction with Arm-PCR of CDR3 regions. One entry per CDR3 protein results from TCRdb running MiXCR on the multiplex PCR reads. The sample contains about 660,000 distinct CDR3 sequences, 30% of which appear only once.

The chain links TRBV2 to TRBJ2-7; weak D call: TRBD2 (6 bases). Source: peripheral blood mononuclear cells (PBMCs), taken when the disease was refractory, from a patient treated with antithyroid drugs. The receptor's source is a female donor with Graves disease. CDR3 amino acids: CASSEGTGGLYEQYF. The CDR3 coding sequence is TGTGCCAGCAGTGAAGGGACCGGAGGGCTCTACGAGCAGTACTTC.